The 10 T cell receptor beta chains presented below share a single source sample, sequenced in a study of response to subunit inactivated influenza vaccine. One entry per CDR3 protein, called by TCRdb with MiXCR from the RT-PCR reads. Here the sample spans about 650,000 distinct CDR3 sequences, less than 20% being singletons. Source: PBMCs from blood, taken approximately 12 days after vaccination. The receptors derive from a man aged 50 to 60 who received an inactivated influenza vaccine.

This clonotype was recorded a few times. This chain connects TRBV28 to TRBJ1-5; 8 nucleotides line up with TRBD1. The CDR3 is 18 residues long. The trim removed 8 bases at V and 0 bases at J, leaving 15 bases unmatched. Germline V CDR1 and CDR2: MDHEN, SYDVKM. The CDR3 sequence is CASSPDRVVDYSNQPQHF. DNA of the CDR3: TGTGCCAGCTCCCCGGACAGGGTGGTGGATTATAGCAATCAGCCCCAGCATTTT.

The gene calls are TRBV20-1 and TRBJ2-7, with 8 bases matching TRBD1. Germline CDR1 reads DFQATT; CDR2 reads SNEGSKA (reference sequence). The CDR3 extends over 14 amino acids. V lost 5 bases to trimming and J lost 4 bases; unmatched junction nucleotides: 10. The CDR3 loop reads CSAPKGQVGYEQYF. Here the CDR3 DNA reads TGCAGTGCTCCCAAGGGACAGGTAGGGTACGAGCAGTACTTC.

In its sample, this clonotype was seen a few times. V usage is TRBV7-8 and J usage is TRBJ2-1; 7 bases are shared with TRBD2. The junction had 12 bases not matched to a gene; V was cut back by 6 bases and J by 7 bases. CDR1 is SGHVS and CDR2 is FQNEAQ in the germline V gene. The CDR3 has 15 amino acids. In DNA form, the CDR3 reads TGTGCCAGCAGGGTACAGCGGGAATTCTTTAATGAGCAGTTCTTC. Encoded protein: CASRVQREFFNEQFF.

The chain is built from TRBV5-1 and TRBJ1-5; no definite D call. Germline CDR1 is SGHRS and CDR2 is YFSETQ. There are 16 residues in the CDR3. Trimming took off 1 base at V and 3 bases at J, with 14 bases between the two ends. The CDR3 DNA follows: TGCGCCAGCAGCTTGCGCAGTCTCACCCACAATCAGCCCCAGCATTTT. As protein: CASSLRSLTHNQPQHF.

V is TRBV14 and J is TRBJ2-5; D gene unclear. In germline, CDR1 is SGHDN, CDR2 FVKESK. The CDR3 length is 14 residues. V lost 3 bases and J 3 bases, leaving 11 bases between the germline ends. In nucleotides, the CDR3 is TGTGCCAGCAGCCACGTACTCGTCGAAGAGACCCAGTACTTC. Encoded protein: CASSHVLVEETQYF.

Written as DNA, the CDR3 is TGTGCCAGCACCGAACTTAGCATCGGGTCCACAGATACGCAGTATTTT. It is translated as CASTELSIGSTDTQYF. This chain links TRBV7-2 with TRBJ2-3; D call uncertain. Germline V lookup: CDR1 SGHTA, CDR2 FQGNSA. The germline V and J ends were trimmed by 7 bases and 2 bases, with 19 bases remaining between them. The CDR3 has 16 residues.

V gene TRBV12-3 or TRBV12-4 combines with J gene TRBJ1-5; possibly TRBD1 for D (5 bases). V lost 1 base to trimming and J lost 9 bases, with 13 bases between them. The CDR3 spans 14 residues. In DNA, the CDR3 is TGTGCCAGCAGTTTAGGTAGGGGACCAAGGCCCCAGCATTTT. The encoded protein is CASSLGRGPRPQHF.

A few counts support this clonotype. The chain carries TRBV11-1 and TRBJ2-5; D is perhaps TRBD1 or TRBD2 (5 bases each). Trimming left V 6 bases short and J 5 bases short, with 10 bases between. This CDR3 comprises 12 residues. Germline CDR1 SGHAT, CDR2 FQDESV (reference sequence). CDR3 in amino acids: CASRGVKETQYF. The CDR3 DNA sequence: TGTGCCAGCAGGGGGGTTAAGGAGACCCAGTACTTC.

This clonotype was recorded a few times. The chain combines TRBV5-1 with TRBJ2-3; D not resolved. Germline CDR1 is SGHRS and CDR2 is YFSETQ. The ends were cut back, 4 bases at V and 5 bases at J, with 11 bases in the middle. CDR3 length equals 13 residues. The CDR3 reads CASSIGIEDTQYF. In DNA, the CDR3 is TGCGCCAGCAGCATAGGCATTGAAGATACGCAGTATTTT.

The chain combines TRBV7-9 with TRBJ2-7; 10 nucleotides line up with TRBD1. V shed 5 bases, J shed 6 bases, and the junction held 4 bases outside the gene matches. The CDR3 has 13 residues. The germline V gene encodes CDR1 SEHNR and CDR2 FQNEAQ (reference sequence). CDR3 in DNA: TGTGCCAGCAGCACAGGACAGGGGGGCGAGCAGTACTTC. Amino acid sequence: CASSTGQGGEQYF.